This T cell receptor beta chain was recovered during a study of blood T cell repertoires in COVID-19. As for the study in general: From the United States, Italy and Spain came samples of acute and convalescent COVID-19. T cells, B-cell-depleted T cells, or PBMCs provided the cDNA or gDNA that served as material.

Germline CDR1 KGHSH, CDR2 LQKENI. Trimming took 3 bases from V and 0 from J, leaving 3 bases between them. The CDR3 contains 12 residues. Original processing methods: Estimation of nucleated cell counts was performed using reference gene primer amplification. Clones were read by immunoSEQ multiplex PCR, and TCRdb kept only the in-frame ones, dropping some. The V and J calls and clone size come from that table; D and trimming were worked out from the DNA. Among 110,000 or so clones listed, around 89% were seen once. Sequencing was performed on peripheral blood. The genes are TRBV18 and TRBJ2-7, with no clear D. The sequence was collected from a human donor in a cohort sampled during active COVID-19. The CDR3 protein is CASSPNSYEQYF. DNA for the CDR3: TGTGCCAGCTCACCCAACTCCTACGAGCAGTACTTC.